Each of the 16 T cell receptor beta chains below was sequenced from the same sample in a study of radiotherapy plus CTLA-4 blockade in lung cancer. Clones were sequenced by immunoSEQ multiplex PCR, and TCRdb holds only the in-frame ones, with some missing. There are tens of thousands of clones in the sample; 60% to 85% occur only once, and 4% lies in the top ten. The material was peripheral blood, obtained from a patient treated with radiotherapy plus ipilimumab. These receptors all come from a human donor with non-small cell lung cancer who had a partial response to radiotherapy plus ipilimumab. Some clones in this sample may be carry-over from other donors' samples.

This clone has just one count. V gene TRBV7-3 combines with J gene TRBJ2-1, with 15 bases identical to TRBD2. The CDR3 has 16 residues. Germline CDR1 reads SGHTA; CDR2 reads FQGTGA. The V gene end was trimmed by 3 bases and the J gene end by 10 bases; junction bases not matched to a gene: 7. CDR3 loop: CASSLPGLAGGNEQFF. The CDR3 DNA reads TGTGCCAGCAGCTTGCCCGGACTAGCGGGAGGGAACGAGCAGTTCTTC. The variable domain in full, completed from reference TRBV7-3 and TRBJ2-1, reads GAGVSQTPSNKVTEKGKYVELRCDPISGHTALYWYRQSLGQGPEFLIYFQGTGAADDSGLPNDRFFAVRPEGSVSTLKIQRTERGDSAVYLCASSLPGLAGGNEQFFGPGTRLTVL.

J is TRBJ2-5 and V is TRBV7-9; 11 bases are a match to TRBD2. The trim removed 7 bases at V and 7 bases at J, leaving 11 bases unmatched. Germline V CDR1 and CDR2: SEHNR, FQNEAQ (reference sequence). The CDR3 totals 15 residues. The CDR3 loop reads CASTSGSGGAGTQYF. The CDR3 nucleotides read TGTGCCAGCACCTCGGGTAGCGGGGGGGCAGGGACCCAGTACTTC.

This clone came up a few times. This CDR3 reads CASSELALNEQFF. The CDR3 region has the DNA TGTGCCAGCAGTGAACTAGCGCTCAATGAGCAGTTCTTC. The chain couples TRBV6-1 to TRBJ2-1, with D possibly being TRBD2 (6 bases). Germline V gene sequence: CDR1 MNHNS, CDR2 SASEGT. V was cut by 2 bases and J by 6 bases, with 8 bases left in between. The CDR3 is 13 residues long.

In its sample, this clone was seen once. The V gene is TRBV2, the J gene TRBJ1-2; 9 nucleotides match TRBD1. This CDR3 has 13 residues. V trimming: 3 bases; J trimming: 8 bases; junction bases outside the gene matches: 4. Per the germline V gene, CDR1 is SNHLY and CDR2 is FYNNEI. The CDR3 here is CASSEGTGRGYTF. The CDR3 bases are TGTGCCAGCAGTGAGGGGACAGGGCGAGGCTACACCTTC.

This chain joins TRBV12-5 and TRBJ1-1; D remains ambiguous. CDR1 is LGHNT, CDR2 FRNRAP, per germline. The CDR3 consists of 13 residues. Deletions cut 1 base from V and 2 bases from J, with 5 bases between. The CDR3 region is CASGLEINTEAFF. CDR3 nucleotide sequence: TGTGCTAGTGGTTTGGAAATAAACACTGAAGCTTTCTTT.

The chain links TRBV28 to TRBJ2-7; D perhaps matches TRBD1 (6 bases). Per germline, CDR1 MDHEN and CDR2 SYDVKM. The CDR3 is 13 amino acids. V was clipped by 4 bases and J by 4 bases, with 11 bases between them. CDR3 sequence reads: CASSSGALYEQYF. The CDR3 DNA follows: TGTGCCAGCAGTTCAGGGGCCCTATACGAGCAGTACTTC.

As regards this clone: An end of the junction does not agree with germline; a read error may underlie this. The chain is built from TRBV27 and TRBJ1-6; 7 nucleotides align to TRBD1. This CDR3 has 14 residues. Germline values: CDR1 MNHEY, CDR2 SMNVEV (reference sequence). The CDR3 sequence: CVSSSTGRISPLHF. DNA for the CDR3: TGTGTCAGCAGTTCGACAGGGCGGATCTCACCCCTCCACTTT.

J is TRBJ1-5 and V is TRBV28; D is uncertain. Germline CDR1 MDHEN, CDR2 SYDVKM. V was clipped by 2 bases and J by 6 bases, with 11 bases between them. This CDR3 contains 14 residues. CDR3 DNA sequence: TGTGCCAGCAGTTTACTTAGTCGGGGTCAGCCCCAGCATTTT. Its translation: CASSLLSRGQPQHF.

The chain uses TRBV7-2 and TRBJ2-5; 11 nucleotides line up with TRBD2. The CDR3 is 15 residues long. Germline-derived CDR1 and CDR2 are SGHTA and FQGNSA. V lost 5 bases, J lost 4 bases, and 6 bases stayed unmatched. This CDR3 reads CASSQGLADPETQYF. In DNA, the CDR3 is TGTGCCAGCAGCCAGGGACTAGCGGATCCAGAGACCCAGTACTTC.

A single count supports this clone. The J gene is TRBJ1-5, the V gene TRBV19; 7 nucleotides line up with TRBD1. Germline trimming cut 8 bases from V and 3 bases from J; bases unmatched to any gene: 10. Per the germline V gene, CDR1 is LNHDA and CDR2 is SQIVND (reference sequence). The CDR3 consists of 15 residues. The chain's CDR3 is CASQDRLSFNQPQHF. The CDR3, as DNA: TGTGCCAGTCAGGACAGGTTGTCCTTCAATCAGCCCCAGCATTTT. The variable domain in full, completed from reference TRBV19 and TRBJ1-5, reads DGGITQSPKYLFRKEGQNVTLSCEQNLNHDAMYWYRQDPGQGLRLIYYSQIVNDFQKGDIAEGYSVSREKKESFPLTVTSAQKNPTAFYLCASQDRLSFNQPQHFGDGTRLSIL.

The chain joins TRBV20-1 to TRBJ1-2, with D tentatively TRBD1 (5 bases). The CDR3 loop spans 11 amino acids. Germline V gives CDR1 DFQATT, CDR2 SNEGSKA (reference sequence). CDR3 loop: CRVQGGYGYTF. The CDR3, as DNA: TGCAGGGTCCAGGGAGGCTATGGCTACACCTTC.

This chain connects TRBV28 to TRBJ1-1; 10 positions match TRBD1. V was clipped by 7 bases and J by 5 bases; unmatched bases: 13. There are 16 residues in the CDR3. Germline values: CDR1 MDHEN, CDR2 SYDVKM. As DNA, the CDR3 is TGTGCCAGCACCTCAACACCGGGACAGGGGTCTACTGAAGCTTTCTTT. The encoded protein is CASTSTPGQGSTEAFF.

The chain recombines TRBV28 with TRBJ2-7, with unresolved D. Trimming took 8 bases from V and 6 from J, leaving 11 bases between them. The CDR3 is made up of 11 amino acids. Per the germline V gene, CDR1 is MDHEN and CDR2 is SYDVKM. CDR3 coding DNA: TGTGCCAGCGCCCTCAGGTTCGAGCAGTACTTC. Protein sequence: CASALRFEQYF.

The chain uses TRBV6-5 and TRBJ2-7; TRBD1 matches at 8 bases. The CDR3 length is 14 residues. V was clipped by 9 bases and J by 1 base; unmatched bases: 8. The germline V gene has CDR1 MNHEY and CDR2 SVGAGI. The CDR3 loop reads CASARQGASYEQYF. The CDR3 DNA reads TGTGCCAGTGCCCGCCAGGGGGCATCCTACGAGCAGTACTTC.

V usage is TRBV6-5 and J usage is TRBJ2-7; tentative D call: TRBD1 (6 bases). The V end was cut by 5 bases, the J end by 6 bases, with 14 bases between. There are 13 residues in the CDR3. Germline-derived CDR1 and CDR2 are MNHEY and SVGAGI. The CDR3 nucleotides read TGTGCCAGCAGTGAACAGGGCGTGGGCGAGCAGTACTTC. Translation gives CASSEQGVGEQYF.

CDR3 in amino acids: CASSELGGETQYF. The CDR3 nucleotides are TGTGCCAGCAGTGAACTGGGGGGAGAGACCCAGTACTTC. The rearrangement links TRBV6-5 to TRBJ2-5, with D maybe TRBD2 (6 bases). The CDR3 has 13 amino acids. V was shortened by 5 bases and J by 4 bases, with 11 bases between the two germline ends. The germline V gene encodes CDR1 MNHEY and CDR2 SVGAGI.